The 21 T cell receptor beta chains in this list originate from one sample, sequenced in a study of T cells in Graves' hyperthyroidism and ophthalmopathy. Using RNA transcripts as the source, TCR beta CDR3 regions were amplified. HTBI primers drove first-round RT-PCR of the TCR CDR3. TCRdb reprocessed the multiplex PCR reads via MiXCR and lists one record per CDR3 protein. Of about 510,000 distinct CDR3 sequences in the sample, about 46% are singletons; the top ten hold 44%. Sequencing used peripheral blood or thyroid tissue (not recorded which). The receptors here all came from an adult woman with Graves' disease, either hyperthyroidism or ophthalmopathy (not recorded which).

Of note for this clonotype: A single base separates this from a much larger clone, so it may be a read error. This chain connects TRBV5-1 to TRBJ1-3; D gene ambiguous. V was shortened by 1 base and J by 4 bases, with 15 bases between the two germline ends. Per the germline V gene, CDR1 is SGHRS and CDR2 is YFSETQ. There are 16 residues in the CDR3. CDR3 DNA: TGCGCCAGCAGCTTGTACGGAAGGAACCTGGGAAACACCATATATTTT. Translation: CASSLYGRNLGNTIYF.

The table lists this clonotype with many counts. The chain links TRBV7-9 to TRBJ2-7; 7 nucleotides align to TRBD1. V was pared by 4 bases and J by 2 bases, with 8 bases of the junction left unmatched. This CDR3 contains 15 residues. In germline, CDR1 is SEHNR, CDR2 FQNEAQ (reference sequence). The chain's CDR3 is CASSSRDSLTYEQYF. For the CDR3, the DNA is TGTGCCAGCAGCTCCCGGGACAGCTTAACCTACGAGCAGTACTTC.

This clonotype was recorded many times. This rearrangement joins TRBV4-3 to TRBJ1-1; weak D call: TRBD1 (6 bases). Trimming removed 0 bases at V and 3 bases at J, with 17 bases between. Germline CDR1 reads LGHNA; CDR2 reads YSLEER. This CDR3 contains 17 residues. The CDR3 loop reads CASSQDSDTGLDTEAFF. The CDR3 DNA is TGCGCCAGCAGCCAAGATTCCGATACAGGGTTGGACACTGAAGCTTTCTTT.

The J gene is TRBJ1-2, the V gene TRBV7-9; maybe TRBD1 (5 bases). V dropped 5 bases and J dropped 9 bases, with 22 bases sitting between them. The CDR3 runs to 15 residues. Germline lookup yields CDR1 SEHNR and CDR2 FQNEAQ (reference sequence). The CDR3 is CASSRGWGSDGSYTF. The CDR3 DNA is TGTGCCAGCAGCCGCGGGTGGGGGTCGGACGGCAGCTACACCTTC.

J is TRBJ1-5 and V is TRBV19; no firm D call. This CDR3 is built from 21 residues. The V and J ends lost 5 bases and 5 bases respectively, with 34 bases between them. Germline V lookup: CDR1 LNHDA, CDR2 SQIVND (reference sequence). CDR3 protein: CASSSRGSGRAVTGVDQPQHF. For the CDR3, the DNA is TGTGCCAGTAGTTCCCGAGGAAGCGGGAGGGCGGTGACCGGGGTGGATCAGCCCCAGCATTTT.

Many counts were recorded for this clonotype. The chain combines TRBV20-1 with TRBJ1-6; D unclear. V lost 5 bases and J 8 bases, leaving 7 bases between the germline ends. Germline V gene lookup returns CDR1 DFQATT and CDR2 SNEGSKA (reference sequence). The CDR3 is 11 amino acids. The CDR3 DNA sequence: TGCAGTGCTCCGGGCGATTCACCCCTCCACTTT. It specifies CSAPGDSPLHF.

This clonotype was detected ten times or more. This chain joins TRBV20-1 and TRBJ1-2, with D perhaps TRBD1 (6 bases). Trimming stripped 5 bases from V and 0 bases from J, with 13 bases between. This CDR3 has 14 residues. The germline gives CDR1 DFQATT, CDR2 SNEGSKA (reference sequence). This CDR3 is CSAEGGEANYGYTF. CDR3 nucleotides: TGCAGTGCTGAGGGGGGGGAAGCTAACTATGGCTACACCTTC.

The rearrangement links TRBV19 to TRBJ2-7; D possibly corresponds to TRBD2 (6 bases). Germline assignment: CDR1 LNHDA and CDR2 SQIVND (reference sequence). This CDR3 has 15 residues. V was trimmed by 3 bases and J by 5 bases, leaving 17 bases between them. This chain's CDR3 is CASSIRDSGANEQYF. Written as DNA, the CDR3 is TGTGCCAGTAGTATTCGGGACTCTGGGGCCAACGAGCAGTACTTC.

This clonotype was seen a few times. The chain combines TRBV11-2 with TRBJ2-5; TRBD2 agrees at 11 bases. Germline assignment: CDR1 SGHAT and CDR2 FQNNGV. This CDR3 contains 18 residues. V was pared by 1 base and J by 5 bases, with 12 bases of the junction left unmatched. CDR3 in amino acids: CASSLGTLASGRKETQYF. CDR3 nucleotides: TGTGCCAGCAGCTTAGGTACCCTTGCTAGCGGGAGGAAGGAGACCCAGTACTTC. Combining the CDR3 with reference TRBV11-2 and TRBJ2-5 gives the whole variable domain EAGVAQSPRYKIIEKRQSVAFWCNPISGHATLYWYQQILGQGPKLLIQFQNNGVVDDSQLPKDRFSAERLKGVDSTLKIQPAKLEDSAVYLCASSLGTLASGRKETQYFGPGTRLLVL.

This clonotype was seen more than once but under ten times. The gene calls are TRBV19 and TRBJ2-7; 9 nucleotides match TRBD1. Germline V gene data show CDR1 as LNHDA and CDR2 as SQIVND (reference sequence). Losses at the gene ends were 2 bases for V and 2 bases for J; bases not matched to a gene: 10. The CDR3 sequence is 17 residues long. CDR3 amino acids: CASSIHGQGSTPYEQYF. Written as DNA, the CDR3 is TGTGCCAGTAGTATACATGGACAGGGGTCGACCCCCTACGAGCAGTACTTC.

The chain has TRBV10-3 and TRBJ2-7, with D possibly matching TRBD2 (5 bases). V gave up 8 bases and J gave up 1 base, with 18 bases separating them. The germline gives CDR1 ENHRY, CDR2 SYGVKD. This CDR3 is built from 15 residues. CDR3 bases: TGTGCCATCGCCCCCGGTTTAGCGAGTTCCTACGAGCAGTACTTC. Its protein is CAIAPGLASSYEQYF.

This clonotype was detected only a few times. CDR3 sequence reads: CSAKWDRDADTQYF. In DNA, the CDR3 is TGCAGTGCTAAGTGGGACAGGGACGCAGATACGCAGTATTTT. The chain joins TRBV20-1 to TRBJ2-3; 9 bases agree with TRBD1. This CDR3 comprises 14 residues. Unmatched junction bases numbered 6, after V lost 4 bases and J lost 4 bases. Germline V CDR1 and CDR2: DFQATT, SNEGSKA (reference sequence).

This clonotype was recorded many times. The chain joins TRBV4-1 to TRBJ1-5; D possibly corresponds to TRBD1 (5 bases). The CDR3 totals 13 residues. From germline, CDR1 is MGHRA and CDR2 YSYEKL. Trimming took 0 bases from V and 11 from J, leaving 11 bases between them. The CDR3 loop is CASSQEGPRAQHF. CDR3 coding DNA: TGCGCCAGCAGCCAAGAGGGACCCCGAGCCCAGCATTTT.

V is TRBV19 and J is TRBJ1-5; TRBD1 aligns across 8 bases. V lost 5 bases to trimming and J lost 2 bases; unmatched junction nucleotides: 8. CDR3 length equals 16 residues. Per the germline V gene, CDR1 is LNHDA and CDR2 is SQIVND (reference sequence). CDR3 sequence (DNA): TGTGCCAGTAGTCCCTCAGGGGGCGACGGCAATCAGCCCCAGCATTTT. Translation: CASSPSGGDGNQPQHF.

This clonotype came up many times. This chain uses TRBV19 with TRBJ2-7; a weak D match, TRBD1 (5 bases). Looked up from germline, CDR1 is LNHDA and CDR2 is SQIVND (reference sequence). The V end was cut by 3 bases, the J end by 4 bases, with 7 bases between. This CDR3 has 12 residues. The CDR3 loop reads CASSMGPYEQYF. CDR3 in DNA: TGTGCCAGTAGTATGGGGCCTTACGAGCAGTACTTC.

The chain uses TRBV20-1 and TRBJ1-4; 10 positions agree with TRBD1. The V and J ends lost 6 bases and 8 bases, in that order; junction bases with no gene match: 9. The CDR3 sequence is 14 residues long. Germline CDR1 and CDR2: DFQATT and SNEGSKA (reference sequence). CDR3 loop: CSADPGTGDEKLFF. CDR3 DNA sequence: TGCAGTGCAGACCCCGGGACAGGGGACGAAAAACTGTTTTTT.

This clonotype was picked up many times. The chain couples TRBV5-4 to TRBJ2-7; D is uncertain. This CDR3 contains 14 residues. In germline, CDR1 is SGHNT, CDR2 YYREEE (reference sequence). V shed 0 bases and J shed 6 bases, with 13 bases lying between them. The CDR3 sequence: CASSLGHLRGEQYF. The DNA of the CDR3 is TGTGCCAGCAGCTTGGGACACCTCAGAGGCGAGCAGTACTTC.

A note on this clonotype: At one boundary the junction diverges from the germline segment, which might be a read error. The CDR3 sequence: CASRVAGGDNGQFF. As DNA, the CDR3 is TGTGCCAGTAGAGTAGCGGGAGGGGACAATGGGCAGTTCTTC. J is TRBJ2-1 and V is TRBV19, with 11 bases that match TRBD2. In germline, CDR1 is LNHDA, CDR2 SQIVND (reference sequence). This CDR3 comprises 14 residues.

This clonotype has just one count. The rearrangement links TRBV10-3 to TRBJ1-6; TRBD1 is a possible D gene (5 bases). This CDR3 has 13 amino acids. The V end lost 5 bases, the J end lost 6 bases, and 8 bases lay between the germline ends. Germline values: CDR1 ENHRY, CDR2 SYGVKD. CDR3 in amino acids: CAISRDANSPLHF. CDR3 bases: TGTGCCATCAGTCGGGACGCTAATTCACCCCTCCACTTT.

This CDR3 reads CATSVRGIIQPQHF. CDR3 in DNA: TGTGCCACCAGTGTCAGAGGGATTATTCAGCCCCAGCATTTT. V and J are TRBV24-1 and TRBJ1-5; D is ambiguous. This CDR3 spans 14 amino acids. Trimming left V 5 bases short and J 6 bases short, with 13 bases between. Germline CDR1 KGHDR, CDR2 SFDVKD.

This clonotype was picked up one time. The rearrangement joins TRBV19 to TRBJ1-2, with unresolved D. The CDR3 totals 12 residues. The V gene lost 3 bases and the J gene lost 4 bases, with 6 bases spanning the gap. Germline CDR1 reads LNHDA; CDR2 reads SQIVND (reference sequence). Here the CDR3 reads CASSMSSYGYTF. The CDR3 DNA is TGTGCCAGTAGTATGTCCAGCTATGGCTACACCTTC.